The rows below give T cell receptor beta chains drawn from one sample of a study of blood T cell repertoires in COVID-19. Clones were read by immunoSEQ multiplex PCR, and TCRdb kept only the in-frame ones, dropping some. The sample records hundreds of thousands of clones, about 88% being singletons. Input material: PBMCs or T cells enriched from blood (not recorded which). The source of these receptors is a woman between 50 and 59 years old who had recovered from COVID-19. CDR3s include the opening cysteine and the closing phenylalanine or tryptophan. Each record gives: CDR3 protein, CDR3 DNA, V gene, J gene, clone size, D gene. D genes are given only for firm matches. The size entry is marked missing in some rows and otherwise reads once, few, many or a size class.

CASSPGLAGGSDTQYF	TGCGCCAGCAGCCCCGGACTAGCGGGAGGGTCAGATACGCAGTATTTT	TRBV5-1	TRBJ2-3	.	TRBD2
CASSQNTEAFF	TGCGCCAGCAGCCAGAACACTGAAGCTTTCTTT	TRBV5-1	TRBJ1-1	.	.
CARWYRDRGLAEQFF	TGTGCCAGGTGGTATCGGGACAGGGGATTAGCTGAGCAGTTCTTC	TRBV6-4	TRBJ2-1	.	TRBD1
CASSLTGKLPYEQYF	TGTGCCAGCAGCTTAACAGGGAAACTACCCTACGAGCAGTACTTC	TRBV5-6	TRBJ2-7	.	.
CSVGGATPGQFF	TGCAGCGTTGGGGGAGCGACGCCCGGGCAGTTCTTC	TRBV29-1	TRBJ2-1	once	.
CASSVDLGRGEPQHF	TGTGCCAGCAGCGTAGATCTGGGTAGGGGTGAGCCCCAGCATTTT	TRBV9	TRBJ1-5	once	.
CASSVPGTSVDNEQFF	TGCGCCAGCAGCGTTCCGGGGACTAGCGTCGACAATGAGCAGTTCTTC	TRBV5-1	TRBJ2-1	once	TRBD2
CSATGTGELFF	TGCAGTGCTACAGGGACCGGGGAGCTGTTTTTT	TRBV20-1	TRBJ2-2	.	.
CASGMTGQETQYF	TGTGCCAGCGGTATGACTGGACAAGAGACCCAGTACTTC	TRBV28	TRBJ2-5	.	.
CASSTITGGNYGYTF	TGCGCCAGCAGCACCATAACAGGGGGAAACTATGGCTACACCTTC	TRBV5-1	TRBJ1-2	.	TRBD1
CASSASGTSVLEQFF	TGTGCCAGCAGCGCCTCCGGGACTAGCGTCCTTGAGCAGTTCTTC	TRBV7-8	TRBJ2-1	.	TRBD2
CASSSGKTQYF	TGTGCCAGCAGCTCAGGGAAGACCCAGTACTTC	TRBV11-3	TRBJ2-5	.	.
CASSDPRGQSTEAFF	TGTGCCAGCAGCGACCCCAGGGGGCAATCCACTGAAGCTTTCTTT	TRBV21-1	TRBJ1-1	.	.
CASSLIHNGETQYF	TGTGCCAGCAGTTTGATCCACAACGGGGAGACCCAGTACTTC	TRBV28	TRBJ2-5	.	.
CASERGGWGNEQFF	TGTGCCAGTGAAAGGGGAGGGTGGGGCAATGAGCAGTTCTTC	TRBV19	TRBJ2-1	.	TRBD2
CASSLGTEAFF	TGCGCCAGCAGCTTAGGGACAGAAGCTTTCTTT	TRBV5-1	TRBJ1-1	once	.
CASSLGDRGSEQYF	TGCGCCAGCAGCTTGGGAGACAGGGGTTCGGAGCAGTACTTC	TRBV5-1	TRBJ2-7	.	TRBD1
CASSDRTSGSYEQFF	TGTGCCAGCAGCGACCGGACTAGCGGGAGTTATGAGCAGTTCTTC	TRBV9	TRBJ2-1	.	TRBD2
CASKPTGGRYGYTF	TGTGCCAGCAAACCGACAGGGGGACGGTATGGCTACACCTTC	TRBV2	TRBJ1-2	once	TRBD1
CATSRKDRGNEQYF	TGTGCCACCAGCAGAAAGGACAGGGGTAACGAGCAGTACTTC	TRBV15	TRBJ2-7	.	TRBD1
CASSIGGDSRRKTQYF	TGTGCCAGTAGTATCGGGGGTGATTCCCGCAGGAAGACCCAGTACTTC	TRBV19	TRBJ2-5	.	.
CASSTNGGYNNRTDTQYF	TGTGCCAGCAGCACTAACGGCGGATATAATAATCGCACAGATACGCAGTATTTT	TRBV27	TRBJ2-3	.	.
CASSIRHIYEQYF	TGTGCCAGTAGTATTCGACACATCTACGAGCAGTACTTC	TRBV19	TRBJ2-7	.	.
CASSPEETQYF	TGTGCCAGCTCGCCGGAAGAGACCCAGTACTTC	TRBV18	TRBJ2-5	.	.
CASSMRRGSGYTF	TGTGCCAGTAGTATGCGCAGGGGTTCTGGCTACACCTTC	TRBV19	TRBJ1-2	.	.
CASSFRWQGDTEAFF	TGTGCCAGCAGTTTTCGTTGGCAGGGGGACACTGAAGCTTTCTTT	TRBV27	TRBJ1-1	.	TRBD1
CATGPEGDTQYF	TGTGCCACCGGCCCGGAGGGAGATACGCAGTATTTT	TRBV24-1	TRBJ2-3	.	.
CASSLGQGAGGYTF	TGCGCCAGCAGCTTGGGACAGGGGGCGGGAGGCTACACCTTC	TRBV5-1	TRBJ1-2	.	TRBD1
CASSEGGTSGIYEQYF	TGTGCCAGCAGCGAGGGAGGGACTAGCGGGATCTACGAGCAGTACTTC	TRBV9	TRBJ2-7	.	TRBD2
CASSQDFNYGYTF	TGTGCCAGCAGCCAAGACTTTAACTATGGCTACACCTTC	TRBV5-4	TRBJ1-2	.	.